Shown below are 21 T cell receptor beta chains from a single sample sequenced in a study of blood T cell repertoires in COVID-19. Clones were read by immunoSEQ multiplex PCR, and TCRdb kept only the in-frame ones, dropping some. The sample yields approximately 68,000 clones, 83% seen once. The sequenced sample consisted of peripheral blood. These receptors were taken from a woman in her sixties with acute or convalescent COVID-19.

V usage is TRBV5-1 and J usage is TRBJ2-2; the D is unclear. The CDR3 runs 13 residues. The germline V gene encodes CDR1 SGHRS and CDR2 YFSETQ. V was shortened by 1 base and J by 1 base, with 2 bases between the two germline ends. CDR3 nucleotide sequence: TGCGCCAGCAGCTTGCAGAACACCGGGGAGCTGTTTTTT. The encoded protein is CASSLQNTGELFF.

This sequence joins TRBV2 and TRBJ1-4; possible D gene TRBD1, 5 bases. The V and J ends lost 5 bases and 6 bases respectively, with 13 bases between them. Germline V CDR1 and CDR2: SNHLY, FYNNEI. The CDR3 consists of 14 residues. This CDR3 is CASSPGLRDEKLFF. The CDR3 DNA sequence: TGTGCCAGCAGTCCAGGGTTACGGGATGAAAAACTGTTTTTT.

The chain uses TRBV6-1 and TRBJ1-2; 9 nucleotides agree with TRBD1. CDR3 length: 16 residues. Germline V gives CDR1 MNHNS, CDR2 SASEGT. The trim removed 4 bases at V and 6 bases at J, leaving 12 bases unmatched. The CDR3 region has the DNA TGTGCCAGCAGTGGTCAGCATAACAGGGGGCTCAATGGCTACACCTTC. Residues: CASSGQHNRGLNGYTF.

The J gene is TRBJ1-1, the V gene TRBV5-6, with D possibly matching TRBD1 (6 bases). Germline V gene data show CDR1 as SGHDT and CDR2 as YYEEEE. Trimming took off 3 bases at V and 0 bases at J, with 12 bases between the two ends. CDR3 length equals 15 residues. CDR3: CASSSRQALNTEAFF. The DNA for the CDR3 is TGTGCCAGCAGCTCCAGACAGGCCCTGAACACTGAAGCTTTCTTT.

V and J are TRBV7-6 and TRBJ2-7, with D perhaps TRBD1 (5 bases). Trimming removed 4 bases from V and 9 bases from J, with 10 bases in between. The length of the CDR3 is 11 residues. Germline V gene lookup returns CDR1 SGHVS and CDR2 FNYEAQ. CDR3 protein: CASSSGRGQYF. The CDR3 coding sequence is TGTGCCAGCAGCTCAGGAAGGGGGCAGTACTTC.

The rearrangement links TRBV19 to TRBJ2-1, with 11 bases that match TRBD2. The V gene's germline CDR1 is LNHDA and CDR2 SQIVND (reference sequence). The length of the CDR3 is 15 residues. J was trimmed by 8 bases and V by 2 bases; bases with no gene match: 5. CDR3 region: CASSILAGGPDEQFF. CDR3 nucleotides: TGTGCCAGTAGTATATTAGCGGGGGGGCCGGATGAGCAGTTCTTC. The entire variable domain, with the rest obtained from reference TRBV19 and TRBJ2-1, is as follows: DGGITQSPKYLFRKEGQNVTLSCEQNLNHDAMYWYRQDPGQGLRLIYYSQIVNDFQKGDIAEGYSVSREKKESFPLTVTSAQKNPTAFYLCASSILAGGPDEQFFGPGTRLTVL.

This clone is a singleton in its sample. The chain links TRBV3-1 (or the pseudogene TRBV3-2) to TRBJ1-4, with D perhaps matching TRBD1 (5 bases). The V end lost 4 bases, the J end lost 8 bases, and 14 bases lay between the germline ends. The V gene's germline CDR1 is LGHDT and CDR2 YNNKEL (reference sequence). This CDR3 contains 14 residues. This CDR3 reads CASSLSSKGEKLFF. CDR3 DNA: TGTGCCAGCAGCCTTTCGTCTAAGGGGGAAAAACTGTTTTTT.

The CDR3 protein is CASSPSGGNYGYTF. The CDR3 DNA follows: TGTGCCAGCAGTCCCTCGGGGGGCAACTATGGCTACACCTTC. The V gene is TRBV6-5, the J gene TRBJ1-2, with D possibly TRBD1 on 6 matching bases. Germline V gene data show CDR1 as MNHEY and CDR2 as SVGAGI. This CDR3 comprises 14 residues. V was pared by 5 bases and J by 2 bases, with 12 bases between.

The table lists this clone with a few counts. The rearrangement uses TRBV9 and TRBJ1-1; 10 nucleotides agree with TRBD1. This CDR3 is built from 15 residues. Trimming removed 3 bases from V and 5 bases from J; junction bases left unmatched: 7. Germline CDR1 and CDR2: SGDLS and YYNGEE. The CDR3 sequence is CASSAEGTGETEAFF. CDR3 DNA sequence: TGTGCCAGCAGCGCGGAGGGGACAGGGGAAACTGAAGCTTTCTTT.

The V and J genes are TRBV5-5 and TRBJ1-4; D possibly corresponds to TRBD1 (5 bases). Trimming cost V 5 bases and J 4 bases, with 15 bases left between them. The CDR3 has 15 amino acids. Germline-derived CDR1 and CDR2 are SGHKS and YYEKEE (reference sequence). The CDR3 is CASSFSDSHNEKLFF. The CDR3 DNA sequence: TGTGCCAGCAGTTTTTCCGACAGCCATAATGAAAAACTGTTTTTT. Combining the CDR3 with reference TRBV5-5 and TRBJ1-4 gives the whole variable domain DAGVTQSPTHLIKTRGQQVTLRCSPISGHKSVSWYQQVLGQGPQFIFQYYEKEERGRGNFPDRFSARQFPNYSSELNVNALLLGDSALYLCASSFSDSHNEKLFFGSGTQLSVL.

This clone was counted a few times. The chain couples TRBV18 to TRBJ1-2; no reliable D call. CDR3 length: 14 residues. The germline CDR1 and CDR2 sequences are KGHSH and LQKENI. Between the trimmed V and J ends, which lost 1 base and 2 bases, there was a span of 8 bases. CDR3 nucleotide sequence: TGTGCCAGCTCACCACTCCCAGGCAACTATGGCTACACCTTC. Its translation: CASSPLPGNYGYTF.

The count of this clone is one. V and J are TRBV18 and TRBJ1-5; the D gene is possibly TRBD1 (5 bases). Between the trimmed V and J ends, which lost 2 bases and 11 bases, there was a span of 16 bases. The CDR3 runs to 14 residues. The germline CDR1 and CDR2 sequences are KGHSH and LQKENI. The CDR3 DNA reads TGTGCCAGCTCACCATCACTCCGGGGGGAGGCCCAGCATTTT. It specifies CASSPSLRGEAQHF.

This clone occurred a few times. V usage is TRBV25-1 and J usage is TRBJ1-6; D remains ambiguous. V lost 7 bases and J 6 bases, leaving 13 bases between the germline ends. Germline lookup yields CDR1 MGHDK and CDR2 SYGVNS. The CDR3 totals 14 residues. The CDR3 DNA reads TGTGCCAGCACTCCCTCCACCGGTAATTCACCCCTCCACTTT. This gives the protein CASTPSTGNSPLHF.

The CDR3 DNA sequence: TGTGCCTGGAGTAGGGGCTATGGCTACACCTTC. Residues: CAWSRGYGYTF. The chain carries TRBV30 and TRBJ1-2, with TRBD1 as a possible D gene (5 bases). The CDR3 has 11 residues. V gave up 2 bases and J gave up 4 bases, with 5 bases separating them. Germline loops: CDR1 GTSNPN, CDR2 SVGIG (reference sequence). Together with reference TRBV30 and TRBJ1-2, the CDR3 gives the full variable domain: SQTIHQWPATLVQPVGSPLSLECTVEGTSNPNLYWYRQAAGRGLQLLFYSVGIGQISSEVPQNLSASRPQDRQFILSSKKLLLSDSGFYLCAWSRGYGYTFGSGTRLTVV.

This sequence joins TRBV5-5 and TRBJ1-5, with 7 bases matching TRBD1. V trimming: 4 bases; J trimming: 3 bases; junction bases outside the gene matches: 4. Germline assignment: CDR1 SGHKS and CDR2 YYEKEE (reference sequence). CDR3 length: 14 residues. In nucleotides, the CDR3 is TGTGCCAGCAGCCTCGACAGGGTCAATCAGCCCCAGCATTTT. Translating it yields CASSLDRVNQPQHF.

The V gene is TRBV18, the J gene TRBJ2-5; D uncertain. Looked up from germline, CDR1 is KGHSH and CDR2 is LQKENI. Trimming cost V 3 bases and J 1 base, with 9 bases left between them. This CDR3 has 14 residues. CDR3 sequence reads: CASSPSQPQETQYF. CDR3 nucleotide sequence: TGTGCCAGCTCACCCTCACAGCCCCAAGAGACCCAGTACTTC. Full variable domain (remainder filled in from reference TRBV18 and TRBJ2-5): NAGVMQNPRHLVRRRGQEARLRCSPMKGHSHVYWYRQLPEEGLKFMVYLQKENIIDESGMPKERFSAEFPKEGPSILRIQQVVRGDSAAYFCASSPSQPQETQYFGPGTRLLVL.

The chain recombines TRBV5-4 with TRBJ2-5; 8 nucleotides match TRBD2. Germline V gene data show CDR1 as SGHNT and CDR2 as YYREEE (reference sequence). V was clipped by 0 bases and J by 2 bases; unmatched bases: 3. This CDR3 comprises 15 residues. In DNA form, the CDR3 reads TGTGCCAGCAGCTTGGGTTTAGCGGGACAAGAGACCCAGTACTTC. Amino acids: CASSLGLAGQETQYF.

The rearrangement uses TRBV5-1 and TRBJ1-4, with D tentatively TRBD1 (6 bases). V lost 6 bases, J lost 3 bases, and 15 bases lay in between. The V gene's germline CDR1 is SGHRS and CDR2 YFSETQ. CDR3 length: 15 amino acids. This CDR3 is CASTKQGSANEKLFF. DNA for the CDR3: TGCGCCAGCACCAAGCAGGGGTCGGCTAATGAAAAACTGTTTTTT.

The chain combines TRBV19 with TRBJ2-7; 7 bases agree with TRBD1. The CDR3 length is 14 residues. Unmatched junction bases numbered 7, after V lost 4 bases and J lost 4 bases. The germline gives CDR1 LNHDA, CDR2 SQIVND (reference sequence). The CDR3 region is CASSTTYRGYEQYF. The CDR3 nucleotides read TGTGCCAGTAGTACTACTTACAGGGGATACGAGCAGTACTTC.

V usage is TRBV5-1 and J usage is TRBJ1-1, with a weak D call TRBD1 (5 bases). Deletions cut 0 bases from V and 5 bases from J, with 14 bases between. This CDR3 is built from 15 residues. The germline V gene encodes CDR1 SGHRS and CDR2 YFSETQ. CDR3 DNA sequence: TGCGCCAGCAGCTTGGGTAGGGGTCTGGGGACTGAAGCTTTCTTT. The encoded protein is CASSLGRGLGTEAFF.

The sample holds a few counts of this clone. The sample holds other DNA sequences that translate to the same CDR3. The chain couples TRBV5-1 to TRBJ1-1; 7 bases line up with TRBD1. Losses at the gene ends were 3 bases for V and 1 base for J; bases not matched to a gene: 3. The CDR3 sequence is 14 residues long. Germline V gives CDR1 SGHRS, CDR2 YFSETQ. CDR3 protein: CASSWTGTNTEAFF. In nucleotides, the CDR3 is TGCGCCAGCAGCTGGACAGGCACGAACACTGAAGCTTTCTTT. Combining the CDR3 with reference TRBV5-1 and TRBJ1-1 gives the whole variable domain KAGVTQTPRYLIKTRGQQVTLSCSPISGHRSVSWYQQTPGQGLQFLFEYFSETQRNKGNFPGRFSGRQFSNSRSEMNVSTLELGDSALYLCASSWTGTNTEAFFGQGTRLTVV.